This TCR beta chain was found in a study of Graves' ophthalmopathy and Graves' hyperthyroidism. Researchers took RNA transcripts and amplified TCR beta CDR3 regions from them. HTBI primers were used in a first-round RT-PCR, which preceded a second-round multiplex PCR. TCRdb redid the calling of the multiplex PCR reads with MiXCR, one entry per CDR3 protein. The sample holds around 670,000 distinct CDR3 sequences, 40% seen once. This clonotype was counted a few times. Its antigen is undetermined. Ophthalmopathy in the donors was of moderate-to-severe activity, with CAS ≥3, NOSPECS ≥4 and duration under 3 months. With 4 bases removed from V and 2 bases from J, the gap between germline ends came to 17 bases. This CDR3 has 16 residues. Study-level results: Ophthalmopathy and stable hyperthyroidism were discriminated by a 13-signature model, with about 90% sensitivity and approximately 77% specificity.

The sequencing sample was made of peripheral blood. The chain uses TRBV12-3 or TRBV12-4 and TRBJ1-2; TRBD1 might be the D (5 bases). This receptor was identified in an adult man with Graves' ophthalmopathy. The CDR3: CASSSELFRDNYGYTF. CDR3 in DNA: TGTGCCAGCAGTTCCGAATTATTCCGGGACAACTATGGCTACACCTTC.